These 15 T cell receptor beta chains were sequenced from one sample in a study of CD8+CD57+ T cells in acquired aplastic anemia. Using genomic DNA as the template, TCR beta VDJ and CDR3 profiling was carried out. One entry per CDR3 protein, called by TCRdb with MiXCR from the reads. The sample yields more than 150,000 distinct CDR3 sequences, 45% to 60% seen once. Previously, flow cytometry had revealed CD8+CD57+ cell expansion in the patients chosen for sequencing. Specimen: sorted CD4+, CD8+, or CD8+CD57+ T cells (not recorded which) from PBMCs. These receptors all stem from a human donor with aplastic anemia.

The J gene is TRBJ1-2, the V gene TRBV7-4; perhaps TRBD1 as D (5 bases). The CDR3 is 15 residues long. Trimming pared 3 bases from V and 9 bases from J, leaving 20 bases between. In germline, CDR1 is SGHVT, CDR2 SQSDAQ. CDR3 DNA: TGTGCCAGCAGCTTGGGCCAGGGTTCATCCTTTAGCTACACCTTC. Protein: CASSLGQGSSFSYTF.

Points on this clonotype: The junction shows a germline mismatch at one end, possibly a read error. This chain connects TRBV25-1 to TRBJ1-2, with D perhaps TRBD1 (6 bases). Germline-derived CDR1 and CDR2 are MGHDK and SYGVNS. The CDR3 spans 12 residues. CDR3 sequence: CASSVAGEGYTF. The CDR3 nucleotides read TGTGCCAGCAGTGTGGCAGGGGAGGGCTACACTTTC.

The rearrangement joins TRBV29-1 to TRBJ2-1, with unresolved D. CDR1 is SQVTM and CDR2 is ANQGSEA in the germline V gene. The CDR3 runs to 12 residues. V dropped 5 bases and J dropped 4 bases, with 9 bases sitting between them. The CDR3 DNA sequence: TGCAGCGTTCGTGGCGAGTACAATGAGCAGTTCTTC. Its protein product is CSVRGEYNEQFF.

This sequence joins TRBV19 and TRBJ1-1, with a tentative D call TRBD1 (6 bases). V shed 5 bases and J shed 0 bases, with 13 bases lying between them. CDR1 LNHDA and CDR2 SQIVND come from the germline V gene (reference sequence). The CDR3 consists of 15 residues. CDR3 residues: CASSPRTELNTEAFF. CDR3 nucleotide sequence: TGTGCCAGTAGTCCCCGGACAGAGCTGAACACTGAAGCTTTCTTT.

This clonotype came up a few times. The chain joins TRBV10-3 to TRBJ2-7; weak D call: TRBD1 (6 bases). The CDR3 is 16 residues long. Germline V gene data show CDR1 as ENHRY and CDR2 as SYGVKD. V lost 6 bases and J 9 bases, leaving 27 bases between the germline ends. The CDR3 sequence is CAISGQIIPSSETQYF. For the CDR3, the DNA is TGTGCCATCAGCGGACAGATTATTCCTAGTAGCGAGACGCAGTACTTC.

This sequence joins TRBV15 and TRBJ2-2; D is ambiguous. This CDR3 contains 13 residues. Looked up from germline, CDR1 is LNHNV and CDR2 is YYDKDF (reference sequence). Deletions cut 3 bases from V and 4 bases from J, with 6 bases between. DNA for the CDR3: TGTGCCACCAGCAGGGGGATCACCGGGGAGCTGTTTTTT. This encodes CATSRGITGELFF.

The chain couples TRBV6-1 to TRBJ2-7, with D perhaps matching TRBD1 or TRBD2 (6 bases each). The CDR3 totals 11 residues. The germline gives CDR1 MNHNS, CDR2 SASEGT. V gave up 2 bases and J gave up 12 bases, with 11 bases separating them. CDR3 region: CASSEWTAGYF. The CDR3 DNA reads TGTGCCAGCAGTGAATGGACAGCGGGGTACTTC.

The V call is TRBV6-1, the J call TRBJ1-2; unclear D gene. V was pared by 7 bases and J by 4 bases, with 19 bases between. This CDR3 is 15 amino acids long. CDR1 is MNHNS, CDR2 SASEGT, per germline. The CDR3 DNA sequence: TGTGCCAGCACCCCGACCCTTGCCTCGGGCTATGGCTACACCTTC. Its translation is CASTPTLASGYGYTF.

The chain combines TRBV2 with TRBJ2-5; D remains unclear. The V end was cut by 6 bases, the J end by 5 bases, with 19 bases between. Germline V lookup: CDR1 SNHLY, CDR2 FYNNEI. The length of the CDR3 is 15 residues. This CDR3 is CASSPLGGGGETQYF. Here the CDR3 DNA reads TGTGCCAGCAGCCCCCTCGGCGGTGGTGGGGAGACCCAGTACTTC.

This chain joins TRBV7-8 and TRBJ1-2, with D tentatively TRBD1 (6 bases). V dropped 5 bases and J dropped 3 bases, with 7 bases sitting between them. Germline V lookup: CDR1 SGHVS, CDR2 FQNEAQ. This CDR3 contains 12 residues. The CDR3 protein is CASSRTDYGYTF. DNA of the CDR3: TGTGCCAGCAGCCGGACAGACTATGGCTACACCTTC.

In the case of this clonotype: A much more abundant neighbour one base away suggests this may be a read error. The rearrangement joins TRBV20-1 to TRBJ2-7, with D maybe TRBD1 (5 bases). Trimming left V 6 bases short and J 7 bases short, with 16 bases between. CDR3 length equals 12 residues. Germline V lookup: CDR1 DFQATT, CDR2 SNEGSKA (reference sequence). The CDR3 sequence: CSAEDSGREQYF. CDR3 coding DNA: TGCAGTGCAGAAGACAGTGGGCGGGAGCAGTACTTC.

Only one count was recorded for this clonotype. V gene TRBV10-1 combines with J gene TRBJ2-7; D perhaps matches TRBD2 (5 bases). V lost 3 bases to trimming and J lost 2 bases, with 11 bases between them. Germline V CDR1 and CDR2: WNHNN, SYGVQD (reference sequence). CDR3 length equals 14 residues. In DNA, the CDR3 is TGCGCCAGCAGTGAATTGGAGGTTGCCTACGAGCAGTACTTC. It yields the protein CASSELEVAYEQYF.

This sequence joins TRBV19 and TRBJ1-5; TRBD1 matches at 9 bases. From germline, CDR1 is LNHDA and CDR2 SQIVND (reference sequence). This CDR3 is built from 18 residues. V dropped 4 bases and J dropped 7; count of bases not matched to a gene: 17. The CDR3 loop reads CASSRGRLIGTGNQPQHF. The CDR3 nucleotides read TGTGCCAGTAGTAGAGGGAGACTAATTGGGACAGGGAACCAGCCCCAGCATTTT.

This sequence joins TRBV28 and TRBJ1-2; 8 nucleotides agree with TRBD1. V was pared by 6 bases and J by 3 bases, with 9 bases of the junction left unmatched. CDR3 length: 15 amino acids. Germline-derived CDR1 and CDR2 are MDHEN and SYDVKM. CDR3 DNA: TGTGCCAGCAGGACAGGGGCCTCCACTTACTATGGCTACACCTTC. This sequence encodes CASRTGASTYYGYTF.

Turning to this clonotype: Being one base from a much bigger clone, this may be a read error. The chain carries TRBV5-1 and TRBJ2-1; 8 nucleotides agree with TRBD2. Germline V CDR1 and CDR2: SGHRS, YFSETQ. CDR3 length: 15 residues. J was trimmed by 8 bases and V by 2 bases; bases with no gene match: 9. The CDR3 loop is CASSFGSGRSYEQFF. The CDR3 nucleotides read TGCGCCAGCAGCTTCGGAAGCGGGAGATCATATGAGCAGTTCTTC.